The 6 T cell receptor beta chains listed next were all sequenced from one sample in a study of CD8 T cells in ankylosing spondylitis. Regarding the study as a whole: Blood of patients with ankylosing spondylitis appeared to be characterized by a TCR beta motif of eight highly homologous variants.

These receptors' antigens are unknown. In TCRdb, the 5' RACE reads were re-called with MiXCR into one record per CDR3 protein. The table shows roughly 670,000 distinct CDR3 sequences, with roughly 19% occurring only once. The material sequenced was blood, either unsorted or a sorted T cell fraction (not recorded which). The source is a male donor with ankylosing spondylitis.

The table lists this clonotype with a few counts. The CDR3 region has the DNA TGCAGTGCTAGAGAAAGGGAGGGGGTGGTCACAGATACGCAGTATTTT. This encodes CSAREREGVVTDTQYF. The chain has TRBV20-1 and TRBJ2-3; possible D gene TRBD2, 7 bases. Germline V gene data show CDR1 as DFQATT and CDR2 as SNEGSKA (reference sequence). CDR3 length: 16 amino acids. The germline V and J ends were trimmed by 0 bases and 2 bases, with 15 bases remaining between them.

This clonotype was recorded many times. The chain employs TRBV20-1 and TRBJ2-5, with 9 bases lining up with TRBD1. The germline CDR1 and CDR2 sequences are DFQATT and SNEGSKA (reference sequence). V shed 1 base, J shed 5 bases, and the junction held 2 bases outside the gene matches. There are 13 residues in the CDR3. CDR3 DNA sequence: TGCAGTGCTAGAGGGACAGGGGTTGAGACCCAGTACTTC. It codes for CSARGTGVETQYF.

This clonotype was seen more than once but under ten times. V and J are TRBV7-6 and TRBJ2-1; the match to TRBD2 covers 14 bases. This CDR3 region has 17 residues. V gave up 5 bases and J gave up 6 bases; unmatched junction bases: 9. Germline V gene sequence: CDR1 SGHVS, CDR2 FNYEAQ. Here the CDR3 DNA reads TGTGCCAGCAGCAAGAGGACTAGCGGGGGGCTGGGCAATGAGCAGTTCTTC. This codes for CASSKRTSGGLGNEQFF.

Details on this clonotype: Just one base apart from a much larger clone, this may be a read error. The gene calls are TRBV24-1 and TRBJ2-1; the D gene is possibly TRBD1 (6 bases). This CDR3 comprises 15 residues. V lost 6 bases to trimming and J lost 0 bases, with 11 bases between them. Germline assignment: CDR1 KGHDR and CDR2 SFDVKD. CDR3 DNA sequence: TGTGCCACCAGTAAGGGACAAAGCTCCTACAATGAGCAGTTCTTC. This translates into CATSKGQSSYNEQFF.

The rearrangement joins TRBV5-6 to TRBJ1-5, with 8 bases matching TRBD1. V lost 2 bases to trimming and J lost 5 bases; unmatched junction nucleotides: 3. The CDR3 has 14 amino acids. The germline gives CDR1 SGHDT, CDR2 YYEEEE. CDR3 sequence (DNA): TGTGCCAGCAGCTTCGGACAGGGCGATCAGCCCCAGCATTTT. Encoded protein: CASSFGQGDQPQHF.

This clonotype was detected a few times. The genes are TRBV20-1 and TRBJ1-1, with a tentative D call TRBD1 (5 bases). This CDR3 has 16 residues. Germline V lookup: CDR1 DFQATT, CDR2 SNEGSKA (reference sequence). Trimming removed 0 bases from V and 0 bases from J, with 14 bases in between. The CDR3: CSARDGAKPMNTEAFF. CDR3 coding DNA: TGCAGTGCTAGAGATGGGGCGAAGCCTATGAACACTGAAGCTTTCTTT.